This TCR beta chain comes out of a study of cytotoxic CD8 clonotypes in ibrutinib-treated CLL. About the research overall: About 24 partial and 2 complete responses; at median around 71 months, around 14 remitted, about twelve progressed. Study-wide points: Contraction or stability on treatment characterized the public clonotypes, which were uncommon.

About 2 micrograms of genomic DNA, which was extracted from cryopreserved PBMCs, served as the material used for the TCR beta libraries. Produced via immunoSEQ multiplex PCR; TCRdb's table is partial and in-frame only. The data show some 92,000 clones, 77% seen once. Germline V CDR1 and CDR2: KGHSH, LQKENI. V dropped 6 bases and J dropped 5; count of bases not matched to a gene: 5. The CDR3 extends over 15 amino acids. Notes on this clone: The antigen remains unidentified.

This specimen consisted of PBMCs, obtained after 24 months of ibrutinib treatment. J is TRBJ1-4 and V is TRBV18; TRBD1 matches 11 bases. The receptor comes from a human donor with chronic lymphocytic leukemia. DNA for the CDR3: TGTGCCAGCTCCCAGGGACAGGGGGTAAATGAAAAACTGTTTTTT. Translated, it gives CASSQGQGVNEKLFF.